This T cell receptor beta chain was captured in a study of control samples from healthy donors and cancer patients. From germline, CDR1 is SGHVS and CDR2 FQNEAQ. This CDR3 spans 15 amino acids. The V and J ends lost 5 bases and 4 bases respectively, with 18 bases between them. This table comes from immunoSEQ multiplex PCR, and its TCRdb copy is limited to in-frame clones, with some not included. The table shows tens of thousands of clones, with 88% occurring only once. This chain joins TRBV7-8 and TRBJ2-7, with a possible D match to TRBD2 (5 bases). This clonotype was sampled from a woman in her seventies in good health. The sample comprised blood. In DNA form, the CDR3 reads TGTGCCAGCAGCGCGCGGACGGGGTACATTTACGAGCAGTACTTC. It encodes CASSARTGYIYEQYF.